This passage covers 11 T cell receptor beta chains from one sample sequenced in a study of immune cell composition in non-small cell lung cancer. The data were produced by immunoSEQ multiplex PCR, yet TCRdb's version contains in-frame clones alone and is incomplete. The profile shows 13,000 or so clones, around 75% of them singletons. The specimen sequenced was lung tumor tissue. The origin of the receptors is a human donor with non-small cell lung cancer.

The chain recombines TRBV5-5 with TRBJ2-2, with TRBD2 matching over 15 bases. Germline V gives CDR1 SGHKS, CDR2 YYEKEE (reference sequence). V lost 4 bases and J lost 4; bases outside the gene matches: 11. The CDR3 sequence is 19 residues long. The CDR3 region has the DNA TGTGCCAGCAGCAAACTCCCGGGGACTAGCGGGGGGACCACCGGGGAGCTGTTTTTT. Amino acid sequence: CASSKLPGTSGGTTGELFF.

In nucleotides, the CDR3 is TGCGCCAGCAGCTTGGGGAGCGAGCAGTTCTTC. This gives the protein CASSLGSEQFF. The chain links TRBV5-1 to TRBJ2-1; no firm D call. The germline V and J ends were trimmed by 0 bases and 10 bases, with 5 bases remaining between them. CDR1 SGHRS and CDR2 YFSETQ come from the germline V gene. CDR3 length equals 11 residues.

The chain couples TRBV27 to TRBJ2-3; possibly TRBD1 for D (6 bases). This CDR3 is 14 amino acids long. Trimming removed 5 bases at V and 4 bases at J, with 13 bases between. The V gene's germline CDR1 is MNHEY and CDR2 SMNVEV (reference sequence). CDR3 sequence: CASSPNRQADTQYF. CDR3 sequence (DNA): TGTGCCAGCAGTCCCAACCGACAGGCAGATACGCAGTATTTT.

J is TRBJ2-5 and V is TRBV7-2, with 11 bases aligning to TRBD2. Per the germline V gene, CDR1 is SGHTA and CDR2 is FQGNSA. Unmatched junction bases numbered 8, after V lost 3 bases and J lost 5 bases. This CDR3 comprises 16 residues. CDR3 sequence reads: CASSFGSGGAVETQYF. For the CDR3, the DNA is TGTGCCAGCAGCTTCGGTAGCGGGGGGGCCGTGGAGACCCAGTACTTC. Together with reference TRBV7-2 and TRBJ2-5, the CDR3 gives the full variable domain: GAGVSQSPSNKVTEKGKDVELRCDPISGHTALYWYRQSLGQGLEFLIYFQGNSAPDKSGLPSDRFSAERTGGSVSTLTIQRTQQEDSAVYLCASSFGSGGAVETQYFGPGTRLLVL.

J is TRBJ1-2 and V is TRBV6-5, with 8 bases matching TRBD1. CDR1 and CDR2 from the germline V gene are MNHEY and SVGAGI. The CDR3 consists of 15 residues. The ends lost 6 bases at V and 4 bases at J; junction bases unmatched: 10. CDR3 region: CASRYQRTGFYGYTF. The CDR3 nucleotides read TGTGCCAGCAGATATCAGAGGACAGGGTTCTATGGCTACACCTTC.

This rearrangement joins TRBV7-9 to TRBJ2-7; 7 nucleotides align to TRBD1. This CDR3 has 17 residues. The V segment lost 3 bases and the J segment 0 bases; nucleotides outside the gene matches: 11. Germline lookup yields CDR1 SEHNR and CDR2 FQNEAQ (reference sequence). CDR3 amino acids: CASSFQRTGGLSYEQYF. The CDR3 nucleotides read TGTGCCAGCAGCTTTCAACGGACAGGAGGCCTCTCCTACGAGCAGTACTTC.

This chain connects TRBV19 to TRBJ2-1; the D gene is possibly TRBD1 (5 bases). This CDR3 is built from 14 residues. The ends were cut back, 5 bases at V and 5 bases at J, with 13 bases in the middle. Per the germline V gene, CDR1 is LNHDA and CDR2 is SQIVND (reference sequence). Here the CDR3 reads CASSERTGHNEQFF. DNA for the CDR3: TGTGCCAGTAGTGAACGAACAGGCCACAATGAGCAGTTCTTC.

The chain is built from TRBV28 and TRBJ2-2, with a possible D match to TRBD2 (6 bases). This CDR3 has 15 amino acids. Trimming removed 4 bases from V and 2 bases from J, with 11 bases in between. CDR1 is MDHEN and CDR2 is SYDVKM in the germline V gene. In DNA, the CDR3 is TGTGCCAGCAGTTACCTCGGGAGAAACACCGGGGAGCTGTTTTTT. This gives the protein CASSYLGRNTGELFF.

The table lists this clone with a few counts. The gene calls are TRBV2 and TRBJ1-5, with D possibly being TRBD1 (5 bases). The CDR3 is made up of 14 amino acids. Trimming removed 4 bases at V and 0 bases at J, with 7 bases between. Germline CDR1 is SNHLY and CDR2 is FYNNEI. Here the CDR3 reads CASSGDYSNQPQHF. CDR3 coding DNA: TGTGCCAGCAGTGGGGACTATAGCAATCAGCCCCAGCATTTT.

The chain recombines TRBV4-2 with TRBJ2-1, with 8 bases lining up with TRBD2. The ends lost 2 bases at V and 1 base at J; junction bases unmatched: 7. The germline CDR1 and CDR2 sequences are LGHNA and YNFKEQ. CDR3 length: 17 residues. CDR3 nucleotide sequence: TGTGCCAGCAGCCAAAACCGTGGCGGGAGGTCCTACAATGAGCAGTTCTTC. This translates into CASSQNRGGRSYNEQFF.

This rearrangement joins TRBV5-1 to TRBJ1-3, with D possibly TRBD1 on 5 matching bases. V lost 5 bases, J lost 2 bases, and 14 bases lay in between. The CDR3 consists of 15 residues. Germline values: CDR1 SGHRS, CDR2 YFSETQ. CDR3 sequence: CASRSNQGTGNTIYF. CDR3 bases: TGCGCCAGCAGGTCTAATCAGGGAACTGGAAACACCATATATTTT. The complete variable domain, with remaining parts taken from reference TRBV5-1 and TRBJ1-3, reads KAGVTQTPRYLIKTRGQQVTLSCSPISGHRSVSWYQQTPGQGLQFLFEYFSETQRNKGNFPGRFSGRQFSNSRSEMNVSTLELGDSALYLCASRSNQGTGNTIYFGEGSWLTVV.